The present T cell receptor beta chain was sequenced within a study of OX40 agonist ivuxolimab in advanced cancers. Background on the study: An agonistic human IgG2 monoclonal antibody against OX40 (CD134) was given. Study-level results: Doses of 0.1 to 3.0 mg/kg were accompanied by clonal expansion of CD4+ and CD8+ blood T cells by week 6.

The CDR3 is 11 residues long. Trimming shortened V by 8 bases and J by 6 bases, and 11 bases separated the two germline ends. Germline V CDR1 and CDR2: MNHEY, SVGAGI. Profiling relied on immunoSEQ multiplex PCR, and the TCRdb table lists in-frame clones only, not all of them. This table holds some 82,000 clones, around 94% found once. In regard to this clone: As yet, its antigen is unknown.

The V call is TRBV6-5, the J call TRBJ2-7; TRBD2 might be the D (6 bases). The sequencing here drew on CD4+ or CD8+ T cells sorted from blood, taken in a trial of the OX40 agonist ivuxolimab. The clonotype originates from an adult with an advanced solid tumor such as melanoma, head and neck, liver or kidney cancer. The CDR3 sequence: CASGFGGEQYF. The CDR3, as DNA: TGTGCCAGCGGGTTCGGGGGCGAGCAGTACTTC.